This T cell receptor beta chain comes out of a study of cytomegalovirus exposure and HLA in healthy donors. PCR used 60 Vbeta primers and 13 Jbeta primers. Profiled with immunoSEQ multiplex PCR; TCRdb holds only in-frame clones, not every one. Altogether some 130,000 clones are present, around three quarters being singletons, with the ten largest covering over 4%. V lost 8 bases and J 9 bases, leaving 8 bases between the germline ends. The CDR3 runs to 9 residues. Germline lookup yields CDR1 MNHNS and CDR2 SASEGT. This chain joins TRBV6-1 and TRBJ2-7, with D tentatively TRBD1 (6 bases). Sequencing input: PBMCs. The clonotype was recovered from a man aged 30 to 39 in good health. The CDR3 DNA reads TGTGCCAGCCTAGGGGGGCAGTACTTC. Protein sequence: CASLGGQYF.